This T cell receptor (beta chain) is drawn from a study of OX40 agonist ivuxolimab in advanced cancers. Produced via immunoSEQ multiplex PCR; TCRdb's table is partial and in-frame only. The table records fewer than 120,000 clones, roughly 87% of them present only once. With 8 bases removed from V and 10 bases from J, the gap between germline ends came to 11 bases. The CDR3 loop spans 11 amino acids. The germline gives CDR1 SGHVS, CDR2 FQNEAQ. In this sample, this clone turned up a few times. The chain joins TRBV7-8 to TRBJ1-4; D is ambiguous. The receptor was isolated from an adult with an advanced solid tumor such as melanoma, head and neck, liver or kidney cancer. The sequencing here drew on CD4+ or CD8+ T cells sorted from blood, taken in a trial of the OX40 agonist ivuxolimab. The CDR3 spells CASGSRLKLFF. CDR3 bases: TGTGCCAGCGGTAGTAGGTTAAAACTGTTTTTT.